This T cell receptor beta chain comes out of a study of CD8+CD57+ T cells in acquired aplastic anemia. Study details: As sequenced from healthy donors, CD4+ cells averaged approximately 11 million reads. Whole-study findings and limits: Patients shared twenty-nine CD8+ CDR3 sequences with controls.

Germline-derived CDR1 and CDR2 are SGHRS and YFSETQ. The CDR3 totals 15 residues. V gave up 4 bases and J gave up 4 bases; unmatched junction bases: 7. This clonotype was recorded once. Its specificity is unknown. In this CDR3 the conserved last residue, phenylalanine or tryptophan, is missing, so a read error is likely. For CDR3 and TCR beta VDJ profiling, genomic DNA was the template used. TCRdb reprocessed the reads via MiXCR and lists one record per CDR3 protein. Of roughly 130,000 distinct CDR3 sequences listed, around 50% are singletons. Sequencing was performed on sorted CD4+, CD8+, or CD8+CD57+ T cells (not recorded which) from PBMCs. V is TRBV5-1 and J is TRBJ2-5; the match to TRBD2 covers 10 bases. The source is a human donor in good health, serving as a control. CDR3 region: CASSLSGGPGETQYL. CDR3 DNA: TGCGCCAGCAGCCTTAGCGGGGGGCCTGGAGAGACCCAGTACCTC.